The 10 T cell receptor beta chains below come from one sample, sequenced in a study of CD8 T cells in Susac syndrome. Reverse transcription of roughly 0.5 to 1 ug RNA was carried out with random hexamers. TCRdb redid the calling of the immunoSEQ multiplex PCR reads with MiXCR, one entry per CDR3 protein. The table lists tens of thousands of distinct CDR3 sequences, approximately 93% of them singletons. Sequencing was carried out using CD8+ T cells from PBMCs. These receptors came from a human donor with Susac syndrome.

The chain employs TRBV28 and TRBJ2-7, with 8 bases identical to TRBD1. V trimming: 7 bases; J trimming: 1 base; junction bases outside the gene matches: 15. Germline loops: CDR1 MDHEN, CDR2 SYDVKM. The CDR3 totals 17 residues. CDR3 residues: CASIGGSKHRGSYEQYF. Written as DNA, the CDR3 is TGTGCCAGCATAGGAGGGAGCAAACACAGGGGGTCCTACGAGCAGTACTTC.

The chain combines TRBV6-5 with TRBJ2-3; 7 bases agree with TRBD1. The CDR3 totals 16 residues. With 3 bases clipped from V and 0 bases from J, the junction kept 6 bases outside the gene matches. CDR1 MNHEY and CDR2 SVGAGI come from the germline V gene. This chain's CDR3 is CASSYDRVPSTDTQYF. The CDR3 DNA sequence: TGTGCCAGCAGTTATGACAGGGTCCCTAGCACAGATACGCAGTATTTT.

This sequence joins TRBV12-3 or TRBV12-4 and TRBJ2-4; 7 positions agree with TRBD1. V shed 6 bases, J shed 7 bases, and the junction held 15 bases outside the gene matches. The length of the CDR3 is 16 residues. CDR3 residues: CASSSPGQSLWNIQYF. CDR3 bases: TGTGCCAGCAGCTCACCGGGACAGTCCCTATGGAACATTCAGTACTTC.

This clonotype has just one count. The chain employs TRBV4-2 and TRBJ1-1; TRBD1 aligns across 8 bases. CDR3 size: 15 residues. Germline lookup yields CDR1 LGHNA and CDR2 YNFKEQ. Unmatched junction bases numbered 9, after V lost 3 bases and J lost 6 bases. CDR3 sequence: CASSQRQGALAEAFF. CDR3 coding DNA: TGTGCCAGCAGCCAGCGTCAGGGGGCGCTGGCTGAAGCTTTCTTT.

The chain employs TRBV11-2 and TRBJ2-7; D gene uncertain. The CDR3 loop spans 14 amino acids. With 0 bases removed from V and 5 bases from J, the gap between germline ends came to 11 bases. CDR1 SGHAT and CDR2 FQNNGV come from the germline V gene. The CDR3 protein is CASSLDPKGHEQYF. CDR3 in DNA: TGTGCCAGCAGCTTAGATCCTAAGGGTCACGAGCAGTACTTC.

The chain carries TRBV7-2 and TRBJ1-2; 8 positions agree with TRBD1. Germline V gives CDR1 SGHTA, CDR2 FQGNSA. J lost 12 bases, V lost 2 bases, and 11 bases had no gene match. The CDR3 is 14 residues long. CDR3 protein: CASSLSPGQAWDTF. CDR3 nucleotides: TGTGCCAGCAGCTTAAGCCCGGGACAGGCCTGGGACACCTTC.

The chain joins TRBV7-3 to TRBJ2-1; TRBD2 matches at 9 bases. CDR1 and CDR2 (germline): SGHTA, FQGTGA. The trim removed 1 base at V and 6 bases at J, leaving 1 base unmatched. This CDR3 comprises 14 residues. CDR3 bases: TGTGCCAGCAGCTTAAGCGGGGGGGCCAATGAGCAGTTCTTC. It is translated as CASSLSGGANEQFF.

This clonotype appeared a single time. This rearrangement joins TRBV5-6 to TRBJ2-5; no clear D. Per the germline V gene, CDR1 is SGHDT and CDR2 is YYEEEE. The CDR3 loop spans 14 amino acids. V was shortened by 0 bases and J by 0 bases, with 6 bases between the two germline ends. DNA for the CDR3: TGTGCCAGCAGCTTGGCACAATACCAAGAGACCCAGTACTTC. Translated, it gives CASSLAQYQETQYF.

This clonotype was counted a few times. This CDR3 is CASSIHNEQFF. The CDR3 nucleotides are TGTGCCAGTAGTATTCACAATGAGCAGTTCTTC. The V call is TRBV19, the J call TRBJ2-1; D uncertain. There are 11 residues in the CDR3. The germline gives CDR1 LNHDA, CDR2 SQIVND (reference sequence). V shed 3 bases and J shed 5 bases, with 2 bases lying between them.

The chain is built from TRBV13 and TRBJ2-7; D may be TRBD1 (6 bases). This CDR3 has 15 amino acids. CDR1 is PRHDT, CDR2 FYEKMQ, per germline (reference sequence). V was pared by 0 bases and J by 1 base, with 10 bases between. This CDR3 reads CASSLGLGQSYEQYF. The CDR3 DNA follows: TGTGCCAGCAGCTTAGGCCTAGGACAGTCCTACGAGCAGTACTTC.